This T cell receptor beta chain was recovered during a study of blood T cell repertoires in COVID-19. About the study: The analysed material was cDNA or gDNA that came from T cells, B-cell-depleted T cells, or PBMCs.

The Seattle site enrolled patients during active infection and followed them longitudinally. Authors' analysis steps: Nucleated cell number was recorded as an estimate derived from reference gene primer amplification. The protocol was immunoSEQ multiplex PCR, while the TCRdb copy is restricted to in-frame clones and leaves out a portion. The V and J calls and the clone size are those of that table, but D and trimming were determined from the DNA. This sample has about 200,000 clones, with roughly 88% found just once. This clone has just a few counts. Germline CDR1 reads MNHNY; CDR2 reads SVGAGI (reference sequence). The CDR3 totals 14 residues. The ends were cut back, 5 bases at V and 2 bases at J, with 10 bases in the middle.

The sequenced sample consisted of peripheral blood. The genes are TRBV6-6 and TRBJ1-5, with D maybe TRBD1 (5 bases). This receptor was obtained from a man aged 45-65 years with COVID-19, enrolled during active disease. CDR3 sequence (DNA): TGTGCCAGCAGTCCAGGGTTTGGCAATCAGCCCCAGCATTTT. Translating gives CASSPGFGNQPQHF.